Each of the 14 T cell receptor beta chains below was sequenced from the same sample in a study of blood T cell repertoires in COVID-19. Only in-frame clones appear in the TCRdb table, and some are missing; sequencing was by immunoSEQ multiplex PCR. The table includes 310,000 or so clones, approximately 83% detected once. Material: peripheral blood. The receptors were sampled from a young woman who had recovered from COVID-19.

The chain has TRBV30 and TRBJ1-5; unclear D gene. The CDR3 length is 13 residues. Germline V CDR1 and CDR2: GTSNPN, SVGIG (reference sequence). Trimming took off 2 bases at V and 7 bases at J, with 12 bases between the two ends. This CDR3 reads CAWSMEGGQPQHF. In nucleotides, the CDR3 is TGTGCCTGGAGTATGGAGGGCGGGCAGCCCCAGCATTTT.

The CDR3 is CASTASNVLTF. The CDR3 nucleotides are TGTGCCAGTACTGCGTCCAACGTCCTGACTTTC. The chain has TRBV19 and TRBJ2-6; D unresolved. This CDR3 spans 11 amino acids. V was shortened by 7 bases and J by 8 bases, with 6 bases between the two germline ends. Looked up from germline, CDR1 is LNHDA and CDR2 is SQIVND (reference sequence).

The chain is built from TRBV7-2 and TRBJ2-3; unclear D gene. This CDR3 is 13 amino acids long. Deletions cut 1 base from V and 2 bases from J, with 4 bases between. The germline V gene encodes CDR1 SGHTA and CDR2 FQGNSA. The CDR3 is CASSLVHTDTQYF. The CDR3 nucleotides are TGTGCCAGCAGCTTAGTCCACACAGATACGCAGTATTTT.

J is TRBJ1-5 and V is TRBV4-1; D remains unclear. CDR1 and CDR2 from the germline V gene are MGHRA and YSYEKL. Trimming left V 0 bases short and J 4 bases short, with 7 bases between. The CDR3 covers 14 residues. CDR3 in amino acids: CASSQDVINQPQHF. CDR3 nucleotides: TGCGCCAGCAGCCAAGATGTCATTAATCAGCCCCAGCATTTT.

The chain recombines TRBV6-2 or TRBV6-3 with TRBJ1-1; D possibly corresponds to TRBD1 (5 bases). Trimming shortened V by 6 bases and J by 4 bases, and 12 bases separated the two germline ends. The CDR3 is 13 amino acids. Germline assignment: CDR1 MNHEY and CDR2 SVGEGT. The CDR3 sequence: CASSFRAGTEAFF. The CDR3 DNA follows: TGTGCCAGCAGCTTCAGGGCTGGCACTGAAGCTTTCTTT.

The chain couples TRBV9 to TRBJ1-5; D gene uncertain. The CDR3 has 14 residues. The germline CDR1 and CDR2 sequences are SGDLS and YYNGEE. V lost 2 bases, J lost 0 bases, and 6 bases lay in between. CDR3 sequence: CASSVEGSNQPQHF. The DNA for the CDR3 is TGTGCCAGCAGCGTGGAGGGTAGCAATCAGCCCCAGCATTTT.

This clone was counted a single time. The chain employs TRBV4-1 and TRBJ2-2, with 8 bases identical to TRBD1. J gave up 6 bases and V 2 bases, and 5 bases lay outside the gene matches. Germline lookup yields CDR1 MGHRA and CDR2 YSYEKL. CDR3 length equals 15 residues. The CDR3 bases are TGCGCCAGCAGCCAACCGGGACAGGCGGCCGGGGAGCTGTTTTTT. Residues: CASSQPGQAAGELFF.

This clone was found a few times. The rearrangement uses TRBV19 and TRBJ1-5; D is uncertain. Germline V gives CDR1 LNHDA, CDR2 SQIVND (reference sequence). With 6 bases removed from V and 9 bases from J, the gap between germline ends came to 18 bases. The CDR3 loop spans 14 amino acids. CDR3 sequence reads: CASSEGALLAPQHF. The CDR3 DNA reads as TGTGCCAGTAGCGAAGGCGCTCTCCTAGCGCCCCAGCATTTT.

The V call is TRBV5-1, the J call TRBJ1-4; 7 bases are a match to TRBD1. The CDR3 has 14 amino acids. J gave up 7 bases and V 3 bases, and 6 bases lay outside the gene matches. CDR1 and CDR2 from the germline V gene are SGHRS and YFSETQ. In DNA, the CDR3 is TGCGCCAGCAGCTCCGGGACAGTCAGTGAAAAACTGTTTTTT. This sequence encodes CASSSGTVSEKLFF.

This sequence joins TRBV2 and TRBJ2-7, with a weak D call TRBD1 (6 bases). This CDR3 comprises 14 residues. CDR1 and CDR2 (germline): SNHLY, FYNNEI. V gave up 6 bases and J gave up 6 bases, with 18 bases separating them. CDR3 coding DNA: TGTGCCAGCAGAAGGGGTCCCGACAGGTTCGAGCAGTACTTC. The encoded protein is CASRRGPDRFEQYF.

This clone appeared once. The chain uses TRBV14 and TRBJ2-5, with D unclear. Trimming took 8 bases from V and 5 from J, leaving 9 bases between them. The CDR3 has 11 amino acids. From germline, CDR1 is SGHDN and CDR2 FVKESK. In nucleotides, the CDR3 is TGTGCCAGCTCGGGTTTTGAGACCCAGTACTTC. Its protein product is CASSGFETQYF.

The chain couples TRBV10-3 to TRBJ1-5; 8 bases are shared with TRBD1. The trim removed 8 bases at V and 7 bases at J, leaving 10 bases unmatched. The CDR3 spans 14 residues. CDR1 is ENHRY and CDR2 is SYGVKD in the germline V gene. The CDR3, as DNA: TGTGCCATCTGGGGACAGGATCTGATACAGCCCCAGCATTTT. This sequence encodes CAIWGQDLIQPQHF.

This chain uses TRBV19 with TRBJ1-4; TRBD1 is a possible D gene (5 bases). This CDR3 region has 14 residues. Between the trimmed V and J ends, which lost 5 bases and 0 bases, there was a span of 7 bases. Germline lookup yields CDR1 LNHDA and CDR2 SQIVND (reference sequence). This CDR3 is CASSGAATNEKLFF. The CDR3 DNA reads TGTGCCAGTAGTGGGGCAGCAACTAATGAAAAACTGTTTTTT.

This chain joins TRBV7-2 and TRBJ2-5; D possibly corresponds to TRBD2 (5 bases). Germline lookup yields CDR1 SGHTA and CDR2 FQGNSA. The CDR3 spans 15 residues. V dropped 5 bases and J dropped 5 bases, with 18 bases sitting between them. The CDR3: CASSPAGRGAETQYF. The CDR3 DNA reads as TGTGCCAGCAGCCCGGCGGGCCGGGGAGCGGAGACCCAGTACTTC.